This T cell receptor delta chain was profiled in a study of gamma-delta T cells after stem cell transplantation. TCRdb re-called the RT-PCR reads through CATT. The sample yields approximately 16,000 delta-chain clones, roughly 9.1% seen once. CDR1 and CDR2 from the germline V gene are GEAIGNYY and EKD. This CDR3 region has 16 residues. The table lists this clone with a few counts. One base separates it from a far larger clone, so it is likely a read error. The sample holds other DNA sequences that translate to the same CDR3. This TCR came from a human donor. It is not recorded whose cells these are; they may come from a transplant donor. This chain links TRDV2 with TRDJ1; D uncertain. The sequenced sample consisted of gamma-delta T cells. This CDR3 is CACDTIGSRPVDKLIF. DNA for the CDR3: TGTGCCTGCGACACGATTGGGTCCCGACCGGTCGATAAACTCATCTTT.